This T cell receptor beta chain was identified in a study of blood T cell repertoires in COVID-19. In this sample, this clone turned up a few times. Sequencing was performed with immunoSEQ multiplex PCR; in TCRdb, only in-frame clones are kept and a portion is missing. Among over 130,000 clones listed, around 73% were seen once. The CDR3 length is 15 residues. The ends lost 5 bases at V and 2 bases at J; junction bases unmatched: 6. Germline CDR1 KGHSH, CDR2 LQKENI. This chain connects TRBV18 to TRBJ1-5; 7 nucleotides match TRBD1. Sequencing was performed on peripheral blood. This TCR was recovered from a woman aged 50 to 60 with active or convalescent COVID-19. CDR3 nucleotides: TGTGCCAGCTCAACAACAGGGGTGGGCAATCAGCCCCAGCATTTT. Amino acids: CASSTTGVGNQPQHF.